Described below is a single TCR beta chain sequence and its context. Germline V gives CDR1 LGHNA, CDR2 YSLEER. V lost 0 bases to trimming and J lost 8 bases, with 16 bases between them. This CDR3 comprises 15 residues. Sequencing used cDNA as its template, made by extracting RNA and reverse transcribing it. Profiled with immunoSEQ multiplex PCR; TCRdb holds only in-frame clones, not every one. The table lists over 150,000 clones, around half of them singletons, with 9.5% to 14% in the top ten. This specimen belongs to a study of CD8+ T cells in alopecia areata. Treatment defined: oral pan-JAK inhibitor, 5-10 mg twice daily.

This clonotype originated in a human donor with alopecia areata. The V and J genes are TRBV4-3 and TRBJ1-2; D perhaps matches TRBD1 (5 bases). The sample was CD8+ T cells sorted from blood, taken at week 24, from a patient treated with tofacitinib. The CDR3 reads CASSQERARGDGYTF. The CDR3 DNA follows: TGCGCCAGCAGCCAAGAACGTGCGAGGGGCGACGGCTACACCTTC.